Shown below are 30 T cell receptor beta chains from a single sample sequenced in a study of CD8+ T cells in alopecia areata. Isolated RNA was reverse transcribed into cDNA used as the sequencing template. This table comes from immunoSEQ multiplex PCR, and its TCRdb copy is limited to in-frame clones, with some not included. The profile shows roughly 250,000 clones, under 70% of them singletons. The source material was CD4+ T cells sorted from blood, sampled at week 0. The receptors originated from a human donor with alopecia areata.

The chain links TRBV25-1 to TRBJ2-1, with D possibly being TRBD1 or TRBD2 (5 bases each). Trimming pared 5 bases from V and 9 bases from J, leaving 11 bases between. There are 12 residues in the CDR3. The germline CDR1 and CDR2 sequences are MGHDK and SYGVNS. The CDR3, as DNA: TGTGCCAGCAGTAGAGGGACCGGTGAGCAGTTCTTC. Amino acid sequence: CASSRGTGEQFF.

There are a few counts of this clone. V and J are TRBV29-1 and TRBJ1-1, with 8 bases matching TRBD1. Germline V CDR1 and CDR2: SQVTM, ANQGSEA. With V trimmed by 5 bases and J by 4 bases, 6 bases remained unmatched. CDR3 length: 13 residues. The CDR3 protein is CSVTGGFGTEAFF. CDR3 sequence (DNA): TGCAGCGTTACAGGGGGGTTTGGCACTGAAGCTTTCTTT.

This clone has a single count. The chain uses TRBV29-1 and TRBJ1-6, with 7 bases fitting TRBD1. Losses at the gene ends were 5 bases for V and 0 bases for J; bases not matched to a gene: 1. CDR3 size: 14 residues. Germline CDR1 SQVTM, CDR2 ANQGSEA. CDR3 DNA sequence: TGCAGCGTTCGGGACAGCTCCTATAATTCACCCCTCCACTTT. Amino acid sequence: CSVRDSSYNSPLHF.

The table lists this clone with a few counts. V is TRBV19 and J is TRBJ2-2; either TRBD1 or TRBD2 may supply D (5 bases each). Trimming took 8 bases from V and 6 from J, leaving 10 bases between them. CDR3 length: 12 amino acids. The germline V gene encodes CDR1 LNHDA and CDR2 SQIVND (reference sequence). Here the CDR3 DNA reads TGTGCCAGTTTCATGGGGGCCGGGGAGCTGTTTTTT. This sequence encodes CASFMGAGELFF.

The rearrangement uses TRBV27 and TRBJ2-7; a weak D match, TRBD1 (6 bases). CDR3 length equals 14 residues. The V end was cut by 6 bases, the J end by 0 bases, with 12 bases between. Germline CDR1 MNHEY, CDR2 SMNVEV (reference sequence). CDR3: CASRYRVFSYEQYF. The DNA for the CDR3 is TGTGCCAGCAGGTACAGGGTTTTCTCCTACGAGCAGTACTTC.

The chain carries TRBV19 and TRBJ2-5; D may be TRBD2 (6 bases). Germline CDR1 is LNHDA and CDR2 is SQIVND (reference sequence). V was clipped by 6 bases and J by 2 bases, with 10 bases between them. The CDR3 covers 13 residues. The DNA for the CDR3 is TGTGCCAGTAGGGGGACTTTTCAAGAGACCCAGTACTTC. Amino acids: CASRGTFQETQYF.

V gene TRBV7-2 combines with J gene TRBJ2-7; the match to TRBD1 covers 7 bases. J was trimmed by 0 bases and V by 4 bases; bases with no gene match: 3. Germline V CDR1 and CDR2: SGHTA, FQGNSA. There are 14 residues in the CDR3. CDR3 DNA sequence: TGTGCCAGCAGCTCCAGGGGGAGCTCCTACGAGCAGTACTTC. Encoded protein: CASSSRGSSYEQYF.

This clone was seen more than once but under ten times. The same CDR3 is also encoded by other DNA sequences in this sample. The gene calls are TRBV29-1 and TRBJ2-5; D may be TRBD2 (5 bases). Trimming took 3 bases from V and 5 from J, leaving 10 bases between them. Germline CDR1 and CDR2: SQVTM and ANQGSEA. CDR3 length: 12 residues. The chain's CDR3 is CSVEEVEETQYF. The CDR3 DNA sequence: TGCAGCGTTGAGGAGGTTGAGGAGACCCAGTACTTC.

DNA for the CDR3: TGTGCCAGCAGGGGACAGACCAATCAGCCCCAGCATTTT. Translation gives CASRGQTNQPQHF. V and J are TRBV2 and TRBJ1-5; 7 bases agree with TRBD1. The ends lost 6 bases at V and 3 bases at J; junction bases unmatched: 2. Looked up from germline, CDR1 is SNHLY and CDR2 is FYNNEI. This CDR3 has 13 residues.

V gene TRBV13 combines with J gene TRBJ2-1; D ambiguous. The V gene's germline CDR1 is PRHDT and CDR2 FYEKMQ (reference sequence). The ends were cut back, 6 bases at V and 10 bases at J, with 19 bases in the middle. The CDR3 is 14 amino acids. The CDR3: CASSPTPRAVEQFF. In DNA, the CDR3 is TGTGCCAGCAGTCCGACCCCGCGAGCCGTCGAGCAGTTCTTC.

The genes are TRBV7-8 and TRBJ2-5; D gene ambiguous. V gave up 1 base and J gave up 4 bases, with 10 bases separating them. Germline lookup yields CDR1 SGHVS and CDR2 FQNEAQ. The CDR3 has 14 amino acids. CDR3 sequence: CASSLGTVRETQYF. For the CDR3, the DNA is TGTGCCAGCAGCTTAGGAACGGTGCGAGAGACCCAGTACTTC.

This chain joins TRBV9 and TRBJ2-6; no firm D call. V lost 4 bases and J lost 1, with 9 bases in between. The CDR3 contains 15 residues. CDR1 and CDR2 (germline): SGDLS, YYNGEE. The CDR3 loop is CASSPKSSGANVLTF. The CDR3 DNA reads as TGTGCCAGCAGCCCCAAGAGTTCTGGGGCCAACGTCCTGACTTTC.

This clone was picked up one time. V is TRBV5-4 and J is TRBJ1-1; TRBD1 matches 7 bases. The ends lost 2 bases at V and 4 bases at J; junction bases unmatched: 2. This CDR3 contains 13 residues. Germline values: CDR1 SGHNT, CDR2 YYREEE (reference sequence). CDR3 in DNA: TGTGCCAGCAGCTTCCCAGGGGGCACTGAAGCTTTCTTT. Translation gives CASSFPGGTEAFF.

The chain employs TRBV29-1 and TRBJ1-1, with TRBD1 as a possible D gene (6 bases). Germline CDR1 reads SQVTM; CDR2 reads ANQGSEA. This CDR3 comprises 13 residues. V dropped 4 bases and J dropped 6 bases, with 15 bases sitting between them. Here the CDR3 reads CSVVRQVDPEAFF. The DNA of the CDR3 is TGCAGCGTTGTGCGACAGGTGGACCCTGAAGCTTTCTTT.

The chain joins TRBV21-1 to TRBJ2-2; the table's D call, TRBD1, was not checked against the DNA. TRBV21-1 is a pseudogene. The CDR3 is made up of 13 amino acids. The CDR3 sequence: CASRVQGTGELFF. CDR3 nucleotides: TGTGCCAGCAGGGTACAGGGAACCGGGGAGCTGTTTTTT.

The V gene is TRBV29-1, the J gene TRBJ2-1; D possibly corresponds to TRBD2 (6 bases). V lost 7 bases and J lost 9, with 22 bases in between. Germline-derived CDR1 and CDR2 are SQVTM and ANQGSEA. This CDR3 is built from 14 residues. The CDR3: CSGGGRRGRTEQFF. The CDR3 region has the DNA TGCAGCGGGGGTGGAAGGAGGGGCAGGACTGAGCAGTTCTTC.

In its sample, this clone was seen a few times. Other DNA sequences of this sample code for an identical CDR3. The chain combines TRBV29-1 with TRBJ2-2; D ambiguous. The CDR3 runs 12 residues. Between the trimmed V and J ends, which lost 4 bases and 0 bases, there was a span of 3 bases. Germline CDR1 reads SQVTM; CDR2 reads ANQGSEA. The CDR3 spells CSVGSNTGELFF. For the CDR3, the DNA is TGCAGCGTTGGATCGAACACCGGGGAGCTGTTTTTT.

V gene TRBV30 combines with J gene TRBJ2-2; tentative D call: TRBD2 (5 bases). There are 15 residues in the CDR3. CDR1 and CDR2 (germline): GTSNPN, SVGIG (reference sequence). V lost 6 bases to trimming and J lost 5 bases, with 19 bases between them. CDR3: CACSAWRRSTGELFF. As DNA, the CDR3 is TGTGCCTGTAGCGCCTGGCGGAGATCGACCGGGGAGCTGTTTTTT.

This chain uses TRBV29-1 with TRBJ1-2; D is perhaps TRBD1 (5 bases). CDR1 is SQVTM and CDR2 is ANQGSEA in the germline V gene. V was pared by 4 bases and J by 0 bases, with 9 bases between. This CDR3 contains 13 residues. The CDR3 reads CSVAEQANYGYTF. The CDR3 nucleotides are TGCAGCGTTGCGGAACAGGCTAACTATGGCTACACCTTC.

The CDR3 DNA reads TGTGCCAGCTCACCGTCGGACAGGGTGTGGGAGCAGTTCTTC. Residues: CASSPSDRVWEQFF. The J gene is TRBJ2-1, the V gene TRBV18; 8 positions agree with TRBD1. The CDR3 runs to 14 residues. Germline V lookup: CDR1 KGHSH, CDR2 LQKENI. V lost 3 bases to trimming and J lost 10 bases; unmatched junction nucleotides: 8.

This clone turned up a few times. The genes are TRBV25-1 and TRBJ1-1; no clear D. Germline lookup yields CDR1 MGHDK and CDR2 SYGVNS. CDR3 size: 14 residues. V was cut by 2 bases and J by 1 base, with 8 bases left in between. The CDR3 here is CASSERAENTEAFF. CDR3 nucleotide sequence: TGTGCCAGCAGTGAACGGGCCGAGAACACTGAAGCTTTCTTT.

This chain uses TRBV5-1 with TRBJ1-2; D ambiguous. The CDR3 sequence is 13 residues long. V lost 4 bases and J 5 bases, leaving 12 bases between the germline ends. The germline CDR1 and CDR2 sequences are SGHRS and YFSETQ. DNA for the CDR3: TGCGCCAGCAGCCGTACAGAGACTTATGGCTACACCTTC. Its protein product is CASSRTETYGYTF.

This clone was observed a few times. The gene calls are TRBV14 and TRBJ2-3; no reliable D call. Trimming took 1 base from V and 2 from J, leaving 13 bases between them. CDR1 is SGHDN and CDR2 is FVKESK in the germline V gene. This CDR3 contains 16 residues. In DNA, the CDR3 is TGTGCCAGCAGCCAAGGGGCTATACTACTCACAGATACGCAGTATTTT. Its protein product is CASSQGAILLTDTQYF.

The rearrangement links TRBV16 to TRBJ2-5, with D tentatively TRBD1 (7 bases). The V gene's germline CDR1 is KGHSY and CDR2 FQNENV. The V end was cut by 2 bases, the J end by 1 base, with 11 bases between. The CDR3 consists of 15 residues. CDR3 DNA sequence: TGTGCCAGCAGCCAACCAGGGGGGACCCAAGAGACCCAGTACTTC. Its protein is CASSQPGGTQETQYF.

The chain has TRBV1 and TRBJ2-1; TRBD2 is taken as the D call from the table, unchecked against the DNA. TRBV1 is described as a pseudogene. The CDR3 loop spans 14 amino acids. Written as DNA, the CDR3 is TGCACCCGTCTTTGGCGGGGGGGTTACAATGAGCAGTTCTTC. Its protein is CTRLWRGGYNEQFF.

This clone has just a few counts. The chain carries TRBV6-5 and TRBJ1-6; 8 nucleotides line up with TRBD1. Germline CDR1 MNHEY, CDR2 SVGAGI. The CDR3 is made up of 14 amino acids. Trimming took 6 bases from V and 10 from J; bases not matched to a gene: 8. CDR3: CASRSDRVWSPLHF. The CDR3, as DNA: TGTGCCAGCAGATCGGACAGGGTTTGGTCACCCCTCCACTTT.

This rearrangement joins TRBV29-1 to TRBJ2-1; 10 bases align to TRBD1. In germline, CDR1 is SQVTM, CDR2 ANQGSEA. The CDR3 is 16 residues long. The V gene end was trimmed by 8 bases and the J gene end by 2 bases; junction bases not matched to a gene: 12. The CDR3 DNA follows: TGCAGCTTCATTCAATCGGGACAGGGGACCTACAATGAGCAGTTCTTC. Amino acid sequence: CSFIQSGQGTYNEQFF.

About this clone itself: In the same sample, other DNA sequences code for this CDR3. J is TRBJ2-7 and V is TRBV30; the D gene is possibly TRBD1 (5 bases). Germline-derived CDR1 and CDR2 are GTSNPN and SVGIG (reference sequence). V was shortened by 2 bases and J by 3 bases, with 8 bases between the two germline ends. The CDR3 is made up of 12 amino acids. DNA of the CDR3: TGTGCCTGGAGTACAGGCGGCTACGAGCAGTACTTC. This gives the protein CAWSTGGYEQYF.

CDR3 in amino acids: CASSLESGRSETQYF. CDR3 DNA sequence: TGCGCCAGCAGCTTGGAGTCAGGGAGGTCAGAGACCCAGTACTTC. The rearrangement joins TRBV5-1 to TRBJ2-5, with a tentative D call TRBD2 (6 bases). The ends were cut back, 0 bases at V and 4 bases at J, with 13 bases in the middle. The germline V gene has CDR1 SGHRS and CDR2 YFSETQ. The CDR3 contains 15 residues.

J is TRBJ2-1 and V is TRBV23-1; 9 bases match TRBD2. TRBV23-1 is sorted into the ORF group, with uncertain function. The V and J ends lost 0 bases and 7 bases, in that order; junction bases with no gene match: 7. This CDR3 contains 16 residues. Here the CDR3 DNA reads TGCGCCAGCAGTCAATCGGGCGGGGGGGCCAGGAATGAGCAGTTCTTC. Translation gives CASSQSGGGARNEQFF.